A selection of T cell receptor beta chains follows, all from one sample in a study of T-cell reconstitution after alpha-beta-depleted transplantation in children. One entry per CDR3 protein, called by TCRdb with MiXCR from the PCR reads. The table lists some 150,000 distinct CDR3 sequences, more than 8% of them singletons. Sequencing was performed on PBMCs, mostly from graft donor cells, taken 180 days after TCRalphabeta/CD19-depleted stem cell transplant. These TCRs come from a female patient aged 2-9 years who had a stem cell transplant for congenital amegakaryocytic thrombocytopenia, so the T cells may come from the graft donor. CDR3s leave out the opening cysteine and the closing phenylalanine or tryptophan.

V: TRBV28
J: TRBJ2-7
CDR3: ASSPDGLVADEQY

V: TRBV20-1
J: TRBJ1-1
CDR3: SADRHGLNTEAF

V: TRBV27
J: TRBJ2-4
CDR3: ASSGHGQKNIQY

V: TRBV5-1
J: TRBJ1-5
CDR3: ASSLGTDSNQPQH

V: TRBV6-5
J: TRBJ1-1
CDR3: ASSYSGFKNTEAF

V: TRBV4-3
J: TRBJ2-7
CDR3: ASSQVRGLHEQY

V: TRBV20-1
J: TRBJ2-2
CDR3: SATETGNTGELF

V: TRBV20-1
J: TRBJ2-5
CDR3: SARDRYQETQY

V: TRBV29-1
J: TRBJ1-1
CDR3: SAGGVNTEAF

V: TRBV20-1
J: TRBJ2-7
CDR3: SAPRPFSGSYEQY

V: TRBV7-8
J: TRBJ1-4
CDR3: ASGRQGGLNEKLF

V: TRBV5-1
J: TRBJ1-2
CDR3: ASSYGHVSSANYGYT

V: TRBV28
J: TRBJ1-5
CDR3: ASSFSRQRNQPQH

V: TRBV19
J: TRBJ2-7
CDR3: ASSGRDSAYEQY

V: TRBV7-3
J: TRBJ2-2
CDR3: ASSRAGITGELF

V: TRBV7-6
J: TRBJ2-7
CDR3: ASSLAGQGGSYEQY

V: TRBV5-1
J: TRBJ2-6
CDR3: ASSLRGRVTGANGLT

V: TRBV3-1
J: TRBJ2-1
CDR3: ASSRDASSYNEQF

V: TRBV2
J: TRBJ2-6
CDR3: ASSVRAGANGLT

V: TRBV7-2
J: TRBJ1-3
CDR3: ASSLTTNSGNTIY

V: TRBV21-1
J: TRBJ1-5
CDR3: ASSPSQDSSNQPQH

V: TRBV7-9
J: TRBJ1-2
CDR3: ASSPSPMNYGYT

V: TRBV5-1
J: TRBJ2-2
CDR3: ASSLNRQTGELF

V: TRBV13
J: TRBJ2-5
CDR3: ASSLDRTLKTQY

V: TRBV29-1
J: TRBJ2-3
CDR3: SVVGPGKSTDTQY

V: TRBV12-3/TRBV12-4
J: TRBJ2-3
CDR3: ASSRGGADTDTQY

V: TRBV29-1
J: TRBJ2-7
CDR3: SVEGASGREWEQY

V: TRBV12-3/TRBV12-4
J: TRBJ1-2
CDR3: ASSLMGTHSYGYT

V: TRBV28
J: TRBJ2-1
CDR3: ASSLGGSLGANEQF

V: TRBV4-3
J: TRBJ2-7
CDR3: ASSQAQGTTYEQY

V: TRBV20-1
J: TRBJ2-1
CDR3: SARGTRQPYNEQF